The 8 T cell receptor beta chains in this list originate from one sample, sequenced in a study of CD8+ T cells in alopecia areata. The sequencing template was cDNA reverse transcribed from extracted RNA. Only in-frame clones appear in the TCRdb table, and some are missing; sequencing was by immunoSEQ multiplex PCR. Of 90,000 to 100,000 clones in the sample, about 45% were seen once. Sequencing used CD4+ T cells sorted from blood. The source is a human donor with alopecia areata.

The V and J genes are TRBV29-1 and TRBJ2-1, with 15 bases that match TRBD2. Germline V CDR1 and CDR2: SQVTM, ANQGSEA. This CDR3 spans 13 amino acids. The junction had 2 bases not matched to a gene; V was cut back by 7 bases and J by 7 bases. The CDR3 bases are TGCAGCGCGGGGACTAGCGGGGGGAATGAGCAGTTCTTC. Translating it yields CSAGTSGGNEQFF.

This clone was seen more than once but under ten times. This sample includes further DNA sequences coding for the same CDR3. V gene TRBV29-1 combines with J gene TRBJ2-1; D gene uncertain. With 4 bases removed from V and 8 bases from J, the gap between germline ends came to 3 bases. Per the germline V gene, CDR1 is SQVTM and CDR2 is ANQGSEA. The CDR3 has 9 residues. The CDR3 sequence: CSVGHEQFF. The CDR3, as DNA: TGCAGCGTTGGCCATGAGCAGTTCTTC.

The chain couples TRBV9 to TRBJ1-1, with D unresolved. Germline loops: CDR1 SGDLS, CDR2 YYNGEE. V lost 0 bases, J lost 2 bases, and 5 bases lay in between. There are 13 residues in the CDR3. The CDR3 nucleotides are TGTGCCAGCAGCGTAGCTCACAACACTGAAGCTTTCTTT. Encoded protein: CASSVAHNTEAFF.

J is TRBJ2-2 and V is TRBV29-1; a weak D match, TRBD2 (6 bases). The CDR3 is 13 amino acids. The germline V and J ends were trimmed by 6 bases and 4 bases, with 12 bases remaining between them. CDR1 SQVTM and CDR2 ANQGSEA come from the germline V gene. CDR3 DNA: TGCAGCGTCGAGACTAGGGTCACCGGGGAGCTGTTTTTT. It specifies CSVETRVTGELFF.

The chain uses TRBV29-1 and TRBJ2-3, with TRBD2 matching over 7 bases. Germline V lookup: CDR1 SQVTM, CDR2 ANQGSEA. The CDR3 is 14 amino acids. V lost 3 bases and J lost 0; bases outside the gene matches: 3. This CDR3 reads CSVELAASTDTQYF. DNA of the CDR3: TGCAGCGTTGAGCTAGCGGCGAGCACAGATACGCAGTATTTT.

This chain connects TRBV28 to TRBJ2-3; 7 bases are shared with TRBD1. This CDR3 has 12 residues. CDR1 MDHEN and CDR2 SYDVKM come from the germline V gene. Trimming removed 8 bases from V and 1 base from J; junction bases left unmatched: 0. DNA of the CDR3: TGTGCCAGCGGGACAGGCACAGATACGCAGTATTTT. Its protein is CASGTGTDTQYF.

The table lists this clone with a few counts. V gene TRBV9 combines with J gene TRBJ2-1; perhaps TRBD2 as D (5 bases). CDR3 length equals 13 residues. V was cut by 5 bases and J by 8 bases, with 14 bases left in between. Germline V gene data show CDR1 as SGDLS and CDR2 as YYNGEE. The CDR3 sequence: CASRASLKHEQFF. CDR3 DNA sequence: TGTGCCAGCAGGGCTAGCCTGAAGCATGAGCAGTTCTTC.

The J gene is TRBJ1-3, the V gene TRBV30; D is possibly TRBD1 (5 bases). Germline values: CDR1 GTSNPN, CDR2 SVGIG (reference sequence). This CDR3 spans 14 amino acids. The V end was cut by 0 bases, the J end by 3 bases, with 9 bases between. CDR3 in amino acids: CAWSVGESGNTIYF. The CDR3 bases are TGTGCCTGGAGTGTGGGGGAGAGTGGAAACACCATATATTTT.